Below are 17 T cell receptor beta chains sequenced from a single sample in a study of blood T cell repertoires in COVID-19. The table came from immunoSEQ multiplex PCR; TCRdb's copy has only in-frame clones and leaves some out. This table has fewer than 120,000 clones, 75% to 80% appearing once. The sample comprised peripheral blood. The receptors derive from a woman older than 75 with active or convalescent COVID-19.

The chain couples TRBV3-1 (or the pseudogene TRBV3-2) to TRBJ2-2; 8 bases map to TRBD1. The CDR3 is 16 residues long. The trim removed 2 bases at V and 7 bases at J, leaving 9 bases unmatched. CDR1 and CDR2 from the germline V gene are LGHDT and YNNKEL (reference sequence). The CDR3 protein is CASSQHQGAGHGELFF. The CDR3 DNA follows: TGTGCCAGCAGCCAACATCAGGGGGCAGGGCACGGGGAGCTGTTTTTT.

The chain is built from TRBV2 and TRBJ2-3, with 8 bases identical to TRBD2. Germline V CDR1 and CDR2: SNHLY, FYNNEI. The V gene end was trimmed by 4 bases and the J gene end by 2 bases; junction bases not matched to a gene: 5. This CDR3 spans 15 amino acids. The CDR3 nucleotides read TGTGCCAGCAGTGGAGAAGCGGGGGCCACAGATACGCAGTATTTT. Translated, it gives CASSGEAGATDTQYF.

This chain uses TRBV7-8 with TRBJ2-7, with TRBD2 as a possible D gene (7 bases). In germline, CDR1 is SGHVS, CDR2 FQNEAQ. CDR3 length: 16 amino acids. V was shortened by 4 bases and J by 1 base, with 17 bases between the two germline ends. The CDR3 coding sequence is TGTGCCAGCAGCTCTGGGGGCGGGGGACGGTCCTACGAGCAGTACTTC. Translation gives CASSSGGGGRSYEQYF.

This chain connects TRBV24-1 to TRBJ2-2; TRBD1 matches 9 bases. Trimming cost V 7 bases and J 4 bases; bases outside gene matches: 6. The CDR3 has 15 amino acids. Germline V gene sequence: CDR1 KGHDR, CDR2 SFDVKD. The CDR3 loop is CATSPGTGRTGELFF. In nucleotides, the CDR3 is TGTGCCACCAGCCCCGGGACAGGGCGCACCGGGGAGCTGTTTTTT.

This clone has a handful of counts. The chain links TRBV27 to TRBJ1-4; D perhaps matches TRBD1 (6 bases). The CDR3 has 15 residues. Trimming cost V 5 bases and J 1 base, with 11 bases left between them. The germline gives CDR1 MNHEY, CDR2 SMNVEV (reference sequence). The DNA for the CDR3 is TGTGCCAGCAGTAGGGGGAGGGAAACTAATGAAAAACTGTTTTTT. This encodes CASSRGRETNEKLFF.

The V and J genes are TRBV15 and TRBJ2-2; 13 bases map to TRBD2. V was pared by 5 bases and J by 0 bases, with 3 bases of the junction left unmatched. Germline assignment: CDR1 LNHNV and CDR2 YYDKDF (reference sequence). The CDR3 consists of 17 residues. DNA of the CDR3: TGTGCCACCAGCCTGGGACTAGCGGGACCGAACACCGGGGAGCTGTTTTTT. This encodes CATSLGLAGPNTGELFF.

This rearrangement joins TRBV20-1 to TRBJ2-7; D gene ambiguous. Germline V CDR1 and CDR2: DFQATT, SNEGSKA (reference sequence). The CDR3 contains 10 residues. V gave up 2 bases and J gave up 5 bases, with 4 bases separating them. CDR3 nucleotide sequence: TGCAGTGCTAGATTAAACGAGCAGTACTTC. Residues: CSARLNEQYF.

The chain couples TRBV5-1 to TRBJ1-6; weak D call: TRBD1 (6 bases). V was cut by 0 bases and J by 6 bases, with 13 bases left in between. Germline V gene lookup returns CDR1 SGHRS and CDR2 YFSETQ. The CDR3 covers 16 residues. The CDR3 sequence is CASSLVAGASNSPLHF. CDR3 sequence (DNA): TGCGCCAGCAGCTTGGTAGCGGGGGCCTCTAATTCACCCCTCCACTTT.

This chain links TRBV27 with TRBJ1-1; D is perhaps TRBD1 (5 bases). Germline V gene lookup returns CDR1 MNHEY and CDR2 SMNVEV (reference sequence). Trimming took 6 bases from V and 3 from J, leaving 8 bases between them. This CDR3 region has 12 residues. The CDR3 spells CASRGGYTEAFF. Written as DNA, the CDR3 is TGTGCCAGCAGGGGGGGGTACACTGAAGCTTTCTTT.

This rearrangement joins TRBV11-2 to TRBJ2-7; 7 nucleotides align to TRBD2. Germline V gene data show CDR1 as SGHAT and CDR2 as FQNNGV. There are 15 residues in the CDR3. Losses at the gene ends were 1 base for V and 6 bases for J; bases not matched to a gene: 9. The CDR3 DNA sequence: TGTGCCAGCAGCTTAGGGGACTATACACCGGGCGAGCAGTACTTC. Protein sequence: CASSLGDYTPGEQYF.

J is TRBJ1-2 and V is TRBV4-3; D is ambiguous. Between the trimmed V and J ends, which lost 1 base and 2 bases, there was a span of 11 bases. Germline V CDR1 and CDR2: LGHNA, YSLEER. The CDR3 is made up of 15 amino acids. The CDR3 protein is CASSQGIERNYGYTF. The DNA of the CDR3 is TGCGCCAGCAGCCAAGGCATAGAGAGAAACTATGGCTACACCTTC.

The chain has TRBV5-4 and TRBJ1-6; 10 positions agree with TRBD1. CDR1 is SGHNT, CDR2 YYREEE, per germline (reference sequence). V was clipped by 3 bases and J by 7 bases; unmatched bases: 1. The CDR3 sequence is 14 residues long. As DNA, the CDR3 is TGTGCCAGCAGCTGGGACAGGGGAAATTCACCCCTCCACTTT. This encodes CASSWDRGNSPLHF.

Only a few counts were recorded for this clone. The sample has other DNA sequences that encode this CDR3 too. V gene TRBV5-1 combines with J gene TRBJ2-7, with 8 bases identical to TRBD1. J lost 3 bases, V lost 4 bases, and 3 bases had no gene match. The germline V gene encodes CDR1 SGHRS and CDR2 YFSETQ. There are 13 residues in the CDR3. CDR3 nucleotide sequence: TGCGCCAGCAGCGGTGGGACAGGCTACGAGCAGTACTTC. It specifies CASSGGTGYEQYF.

V usage is TRBV5-1 and J usage is TRBJ2-7, with TRBD2 matching 9 bases. This CDR3 contains 16 residues. In germline, CDR1 is SGHRS, CDR2 YFSETQ. V was pared by 0 bases and J by 0 bases, with 4 bases of the junction left unmatched. The CDR3 nucleotides read TGCGCCAGCAGCTTGGCCCTAGCGGGGAGCTCCTACGAGCAGTACTTC. It translates to CASSLALAGSSYEQYF. Drawing the rest from reference TRBV5-1 and TRBJ2-7, the complete variable domain is KAGVTQTPRYLIKTRGQQVTLSCSPISGHRSVSWYQQTPGQGLQFLFEYFSETQRNKGNFPGRFSGRQFSNSRSEMNVSTLELGDSALYLCASSLALAGSSYEQYFGPGTRLTVT.

The chain recombines TRBV5-1 with TRBJ1-5; 9 positions match TRBD1. This CDR3 contains 14 residues. The junction had 3 bases not matched to a gene; V was cut back by 4 bases and J by 4 bases. Germline V CDR1 and CDR2: SGHRS, YFSETQ. The CDR3 DNA reads as TGCGCCAGCAGCATAGGGACAGGGAATCAGCCCCAGCATTTT. It is translated as CASSIGTGNQPQHF. Complete variable domain (other parts from reference TRBV5-1 and TRBJ1-5): KAGVTQTPRYLIKTRGQQVTLSCSPISGHRSVSWYQQTPGQGLQFLFEYFSETQRNKGNFPGRFSGRQFSNSRSEMNVSTLELGDSALYLCASSIGTGNQPQHFGDGTRLSIL.

The chain uses TRBV7-9 and TRBJ1-3; possibly TRBD1 for D (6 bases). Trimming pared 4 bases from V and 0 bases from J, leaving 10 bases between. Germline CDR1 reads SEHNR; CDR2 reads FQNEAQ (reference sequence). This CDR3 is built from 15 residues. CDR3 loop: CASSSDRSSGNTIYF. The CDR3 DNA reads as TGTGCCAGCAGCTCTGACAGGAGCTCTGGAAACACCATATATTTT.

V is TRBV19 and J is TRBJ1-1; 10 nucleotides agree with TRBD1. The CDR3 contains 15 residues. Germline CDR1 LNHDA, CDR2 SQIVND (reference sequence). With V trimmed by 8 bases and J by 3 bases, 9 bases remained unmatched. CDR3 loop: CASSTGTGVDTEAFF. CDR3 sequence (DNA): TGTGCCAGTTCCACCGGGACAGGGGTGGACACTGAAGCTTTCTTT. Combining the CDR3 with reference TRBV19 and TRBJ1-1 gives the whole variable domain DGGITQSPKYLFRKEGQNVTLSCEQNLNHDAMYWYRQDPGQGLRLIYYSQIVNDFQKGDIAEGYSVSREKKESFPLTVTSAQKNPTAFYLCASSTGTGVDTEAFFGQGTRLTVV.